These 5 T cell receptor beta chains were all obtained from the same sample, sequenced in a study of T cell responses to AZD1222 COVID-19 vaccine. This table comes from immunoSEQ multiplex PCR, and its TCRdb copy is limited to in-frame clones, with some not included. The sample includes approximately 200,000 clones, around 88% of them seen just once. The starting material was peripheral blood, obtained on day 0 of AZD1222 vaccination. Every receptor here comes from an adult in good health.

The V call is TRBV4-2, the J call TRBJ1-6; the D is unclear. CDR1 is LGHNA, CDR2 YNFKEQ, per germline. There are 19 residues in the CDR3. Trimming removed 3 bases at V and 0 bases at J, with 18 bases between. The CDR3 bases are TGTGCCAGCAGCCAGGAGACGGCGGGCAGCGGCTCCTATAATTCACCCCTCCACTTT. It specifies CASSQETAGSGSYNSPLHF.

The chain recombines TRBV2 with TRBJ2-7; D gene unclear. The CDR3 extends over 14 amino acids. Deletions cut 4 bases from V and 6 bases from J, with 16 bases between. Germline-derived CDR1 and CDR2 are SNHLY and FYNNEI. CDR3 sequence: CASSVGRSGSEQYF. Here the CDR3 DNA reads TGTGCCAGCAGTGTCGGGCGTTCCGGTTCCGAGCAGTACTTC.

The chain carries TRBV15 and TRBJ2-7; 7 nucleotides line up with TRBD1. V was clipped by 0 bases and J by 2 bases; unmatched bases: 13. Germline V lookup: CDR1 LNHNV, CDR2 YYDKDF (reference sequence). The CDR3 totals 18 residues. CDR3 in DNA: TGTGCCACCAGCAGAGACCTCTCCCTGGGACAGAAAGCCTACGAGCAGTACTTC. The encoded protein is CATSRDLSLGQKAYEQYF.

J is TRBJ2-7 and V is TRBV11-3; D may correspond to TRBD1 or TRBD2 (6 bases each). The V gene's germline CDR1 is SGHNT and CDR2 YENEEA. CDR3 length equals 14 residues. The V gene lost 4 bases and the J gene lost 7 bases, with 17 bases spanning the gap. CDR3 nucleotide sequence: TGTGCCAGCAGCTCCGGGGGCCCTAGGGGGGAGCAGTACTTC. The encoded protein is CASSSGGPRGEQYF.

This clone was seen just once. V and J are TRBV10-2 and TRBJ1-1; TRBD1 matches at 11 bases. The CDR3 is 15 amino acids. Germline CDR1 WSHSY, CDR2 SAAADI. The CDR3 coding sequence is TGCGCGAGCTACGGACAGGGGGCTGTAAAGACTGAAGCTTTCTTT. Translating it yields CASYGQGAVKTEAFF.